Listed below are T cell receptor beta chains from one sample, sequenced in a study of blood T cell repertoires in COVID-19. Profiling relied on immunoSEQ multiplex PCR, and the TCRdb table lists in-frame clones only, not all of them. The table has about 270,000 clones, about 81% seen once; the top ten hold over 1.1%. The sequenced sample consisted of peripheral blood. These receptors were taken from a human donor with COVID-19, enrolled during active disease. The donor label of this sample is uncertain. Each CDR3 is given with its conserved first and last residue. D genes are given only for firm matches. Clone size is stated in some rows and not others, as once, few, many or a class when expanded.

clone size	V gene	J gene	D gene	CDR3 protein	CDR3 DNA
-	TRBV9	TRBJ2-1	-	CASSRRGSRGLDNEQFF	TGTGCCAGCAGTAGAAGGGGGAGCCGGGGTTTGGACAATGAGCAGTTCTTC
few	TRBV7-8	TRBJ2-5	-	CASSFGGGVGETQYF	TGTGCCAGCAGCTTCGGCGGAGGGGTTGGCGAGACCCAGTACTTC
once	TRBV6-5	TRBJ2-1	-	CASRSPPNNEQFF	TGTGCCAGCAGAAGCCCCCCTAACAATGAGCAGTTCTTC
-	TRBV29-1	TRBJ2-5	TRBD1	CSALRTGGQETQYF	TGCAGCGCCCTCAGGACAGGGGGCCAAGAGACCCAGTACTTC
-	TRBV30	TRBJ1-1	-	CAWTTGWTEAFF	TGTGCCTGGACCACAGGGTGGACTGAAGCTTTCTTT
-	TRBV5-6	TRBJ2-3	TRBD2	CASSLGLAATTDTQYF	TGTGCCAGCAGCTTGGGGCTAGCGGCAACCACAGATACGCAGTATTTT
few	TRBV7-9	TRBJ1-1	-	CASSFDSPPHSTEAFF	TGTGCCAGCAGCTTCGATTCTCCGCCTCACTCCACTGAAGCTTTCTTT
-	TRBV11-2	TRBJ1-1	-	CASSLGPAEAFF	TGTGCCAGCAGCTTAGGCCCGGCTGAAGCTTTCTTT
-	TRBV19	TRBJ2-7	TRBD2	CASSPSFASGLYEQYF	TGTGCCAGTAGTCCCTCTTTCGCTAGCGGACTCTACGAGCAGTACTTC
few	TRBV3-1/TRBV3-2	TRBJ1-1	TRBD1	CASSQTAGTVTNEAFF	TGTGCCAGCAGCCAAACTGCCGGGACAGTGACAAATGAAGCTTTCTTT
-	TRBV5-6	TRBJ1-2	-	CASSGGSNYGYTF	TGTGCCAGCAGCGGTGGCAGTAACTATGGCTACACCTTC
-	TRBV9	TRBJ2-7	-	CASSGTPPYEQYF	TGTGCCAGCAGTGGGACACCTCCCTACGAGCAGTACTTC
-	TRBV28	TRBJ2-1	-	CASSLPGGGIYEQFF	TGTGCCAGCAGTCTACCAGGCGGGGGCATCTATGAGCAGTTCTTC
-	TRBV10-3	TRBJ1-2	-	CAIKGETFATSGYTF	TGTGCCATCAAGGGGGAGACGTTCGCGACTTCTGGCTACACCTTC
-	TRBV23-1	TRBJ1-6	TRBD1	CASTQNDRDLGHSPLHF	TGCGCCAGCACGCAAAACGACAGGGATCTTGGTCATTCACCCCTCCACTTT
-	TRBV5-1	TRBJ1-5	-	CASSLDGHSNQPQHF	TGCGCCAGCAGCTTGGACGGACATAGCAATCAGCCCCAGCATTTT
-	TRBV6-5	TRBJ1-5	-	CASSLARANQPQHF	TGTGCCAGCAGCCTCGCCCGAGCCAATCAGCCCCAGCATTTT
-	TRBV12-3/TRBV12-4	TRBJ1-2	-	CASSRGEGESYTF	TGTGCCAGCAGTCGCGGGGAGGGGGAGAGCTACACCTTC
once	TRBV15	TRBJ2-4	TRBD2	CATSRDGEGLPDVALENIQYF	TGTGCCACCAGCAGAGATGGGGAGGGCCTACCCGATGTGGCGCTTGAAAACATTCAGTACTTC
few	TRBV30	TRBJ2-1	-	CAWSANRVGEQFF	TGTGCCTGGAGTGCCAACAGGGTGGGGGAGCAGTTCTTC
-	TRBV18	TRBJ1-1	-	CASSLQEHEAFF	TGTGCCAGCTCACTACAGGAACATGAAGCTTTCTTT
once	TRBV24-1	TRBJ2-3	TRBD1	CATRGTGLDTQYF	TGTGCCACCAGGGGGACAGGGTTAGATACGCAGTATTTT
-	TRBV7-8	TRBJ1-5	-	CASTQNGDPDYQPQHF	TGTGCCAGCACCCAAAACGGGGATCCCGACTATCAGCCCCAGCATTTT
-	TRBV19	TRBJ2-7	TRBD1	CASSIRDSHYEQYF	TGTGCCAGTAGTATCCGGGACAGTCACTACGAGCAGTACTTC
-	TRBV5-8	TRBJ2-5	-	CASSLEPAGETQYF	TGTGCCAGCAGCTTGGAACCGGCGGGGGAGACCCAGTACTTC
-	TRBV7-2	TRBJ2-7	TRBD1	CASSPRRTGTGDNEQYF	TGTGCCAGCAGCCCCAGGCGTACCGGGACAGGGGATAACGAGCAGTACTTC
-	TRBV7-9	TRBJ2-2	-	CASSLNGMNTGELFF	TGTGCCAGCAGCTTAAACGGGATGAACACCGGGGAGCTGTTTTTT
-	TRBV4-3	TRBJ1-2	-	CASSQAPGRDYGYTF	TGCGCCAGCAGCCAAGCGCCAGGGAGGGACTATGGCTACACCTTC
-	TRBV18	TRBJ1-6	TRBD1	CASSRGTGDSPLHF	TGTGCCAGCTCACGAGGGACAGGGGACTCACCCCTCCACTTT